This entry lists 29 T cell receptor beta chains sequenced from one sample in a study of shared clonotypes between healthy human individuals. TCRdb's copy holds only in-frame clones and misses some; the assay was immunoSEQ multiplex PCR. In the table there are roughly 2.2 million clones, approximately 93% of which are singletons. Sequences were obtained from naive CD4+ T cells from PBMCs. Subset described: CD45RA+ positively selected. Receptor source: a man aged 18 to 30 in good health. Some clones in this sample may be carry-over from other donors' samples.

This clone was seen once. The rearrangement joins TRBV30 to TRBJ2-3; D is ambiguous. The CDR3 contains 11 residues. V dropped 1 base and J dropped 4 bases, with 3 bases sitting between them. Germline CDR1 reads GTSNPN; CDR2 reads SVGIG (reference sequence). DNA for the CDR3: TGTGCCTGGAGTGCGGCAGATACGCAGTATTTT. This gives the protein CAWSAADTQYF.

V usage is TRBV15 and J usage is TRBJ1-2, with 7 bases that match TRBD1. Germline values: CDR1 LNHNV, CDR2 YYDKDF (reference sequence). After removal of 5 bases from V and 4 bases from J, the junction contained 4 bases not matched to a gene. The CDR3 extends over 13 amino acids. CDR3 in DNA: TGTGCCACCAGCGGACCAGGGGGCTATGGCTACACCTTC. It specifies CATSGPGGYGYTF.

This clone appeared a single time. The rearrangement links TRBV9 to TRBJ1-4; 7 bases agree with TRBD1. CDR1 is SGDLS, CDR2 YYNGEE, per germline. V was pared by 0 bases and J by 8 bases, with 4 bases of the junction left unmatched. The CDR3 loop spans 14 amino acids. The DNA of the CDR3 is TGTGCCAGCAGCGTAGGAGGGGGCAAGGAAAAACTGTTTTTT. Protein sequence: CASSVGGGKEKLFF.

The chain joins TRBV18 to TRBJ2-1, with D hard to call. Germline V lookup: CDR1 KGHSH, CDR2 LQKENI. There are 12 residues in the CDR3. V lost 2 bases to trimming and J lost 3 bases, with 2 bases between them. CDR3 bases: TGTGCCAGCTCACCAGGCTACAATGAGCAGTTCTTC. This sequence encodes CASSPGYNEQFF.

The V call is TRBV9, the J call TRBJ2-5; unclear D gene. V lost 3 bases and J 2 bases, leaving 14 bases between the germline ends. The CDR3 has 15 amino acids. CDR1 is SGDLS and CDR2 is YYNGEE in the germline V gene. In DNA form, the CDR3 reads TGTGCCAGCAGCGGAATGGCTAACCCACAAGAGACCCAGTACTTC. Translated, it gives CASSGMANPQETQYF. The full variable domain, with the rest looked up from reference TRBV9 and TRBJ2-5, is DSGVTQTPKHLITATGQRVTLRCSPRSGDLSVYWYQQSLDQGLQFLIQYYNGEERAKGNILERFSAQQFPDLHSELNLSSLELGDSALYFCASSGMANPQETQYFGPGTRLLVL.

The chain combines TRBV2 with TRBJ2-1; 9 bases line up with TRBD2. Trimming at V came to 1 base and at J to 16 bases, leaving 2 bases not matched to a gene. From germline, CDR1 is SNHLY and CDR2 FYNNEI. CDR3 size: 11 residues. Here the CDR3 reads CASSEGLAGFF. CDR3 DNA: TGTGCCAGCAGTGAAGGCCTAGCGGGATTCTTC.

The chain carries TRBV18 and TRBJ2-3; 11 bases line up with TRBD2. The CDR3 has 16 amino acids. The V gene's germline CDR1 is KGHSH and CDR2 LQKENI. The J segment lost 6 bases and the V segment lost 3 bases, leaving 8 bases of the junction unmatched. This CDR3 is CASSPILAGGPDTQYF. The CDR3 DNA reads TGTGCCAGCTCACCGATTCTAGCGGGAGGCCCCGATACGCAGTATTTT.

This clone has just one count. V is TRBV7-2 and J is TRBJ1-2; possibly TRBD1 for D (5 bases). V lost 0 bases and J lost 6, with 8 bases in between. The CDR3 totals 13 residues. Germline V gene lookup returns CDR1 SGHTA and CDR2 FQGNSA. Here the CDR3 reads CASSLAGVDGYTF. CDR3 bases: TGTGCCAGCAGCTTAGCAGGGGTGGATGGCTACACCTTC.

The J gene is TRBJ2-5, the V gene TRBV7-7; D remains ambiguous. With 2 bases removed from V and 2 bases from J, the gap between germline ends came to 6 bases. The CDR3 consists of 13 residues. The germline gives CDR1 SSHAT, CDR2 FNYEAQ (reference sequence). The CDR3 protein is CASSLLRQETQYF. CDR3 coding DNA: TGTGCCAGCAGCTTACTCAGACAAGAGACCCAGTACTTC.

With respect to this clone: At one boundary the junction diverges from the germline segment, which might be a read error. J is TRBJ2-7 and V is TRBV25-1; TRBD2 aligns across 12 bases. This CDR3 has 18 amino acids. Germline V gene sequence: CDR1 MGHDK, CDR2 SYGVNS. The CDR3: CASSDDHGLAGIIYQQYF. As DNA, the CDR3 is TGTGCCAGCAGTGATGATCACGGACTAGCGGGAATCATCTACCAGCAGTACTTC.

This sequence joins TRBV9 and TRBJ1-1; TRBD1 might be the D (6 bases). Germline assignment: CDR1 SGDLS and CDR2 YYNGEE. The ends were cut back, 3 bases at V and 3 bases at J, with 12 bases in the middle. The CDR3 sequence is 14 residues long. CDR3 region: CASSAGQMDTEAFF. The CDR3 DNA reads TGTGCCAGCAGCGCCGGACAGATGGACACTGAAGCTTTCTTT. Complete variable domain (other parts from reference TRBV9 and TRBJ1-1): DSGVTQTPKHLITATGQRVTLRCSPRSGDLSVYWYQQSLDQGLQFLIQYYNGEERAKGNILERFSAQQFPDLHSELNLSSLELGDSALYFCASSAGQMDTEAFFGQGTRLTVV.

This chain connects TRBV9 to TRBJ2-1, with TRBD1 matching 7 bases. The ends lost 2 bases at V and 7 bases at J; junction bases unmatched: 6. Germline V gene lookup returns CDR1 SGDLS and CDR2 YYNGEE. The CDR3 is 14 amino acids. The CDR3 region is CASSVGTAGNEQFF. CDR3 bases: TGTGCCAGCAGCGTCGGGACAGCCGGGAATGAGCAGTTCTTC.

The rearrangement uses TRBV2 and TRBJ1-2, with D possibly TRBD1 on 6 matching bases. Germline V CDR1 and CDR2: SNHLY, FYNNEI. The CDR3 is made up of 15 amino acids. The V and J ends lost 8 bases and 5 bases respectively, with 21 bases between them. The CDR3 bases are TGTGCCAGCGGCGGTGACGGGGGCGGCCTTTATGGCTACACCTTC. As protein: CASGGDGGGLYGYTF.

The chain carries TRBV19 and TRBJ2-7, with 10 bases aligning to TRBD1. In germline, CDR1 is LNHDA, CDR2 SQIVND (reference sequence). This CDR3 has 16 amino acids. Losses at the gene ends were 4 bases for V and 0 bases for J; bases not matched to a gene: 6. The CDR3 region is CASSTPGQGTSYEQYF. The CDR3 bases are TGTGCCAGTAGTACGCCGGGACAGGGGACCTCCTACGAGCAGTACTTC.

The CDR3 coding sequence is TGCGCCAGCAGCCAAGAGCATTTTAACTATGGCTACACCTTC. Its translation: CASSQEHFNYGYTF. The J gene is TRBJ1-2, the V gene TRBV4-3; D unresolved. Germline V gene lookup returns CDR1 LGHNA and CDR2 YSLEER. Trimming removed 0 bases from V and 1 base from J, with 6 bases in between. The CDR3 totals 14 residues.

V is TRBV30 and J is TRBJ2-5; D not certain. Trimming pared 0 bases from V and 5 bases from J, leaving 13 bases between. This CDR3 has 14 residues. Germline V gene sequence: CDR1 GTSNPN, CDR2 SVGIG (reference sequence). The CDR3 is CAWSVLRQRETQYF. The DNA for the CDR3 is TGTGCCTGGAGTGTACTGCGTCAGAGGGAGACCCAGTACTTC. The full variable domain, with the rest looked up from reference TRBV30 and TRBJ2-5, is SQTIHQWPATLVQPVGSPLSLECTVEGTSNPNLYWYRQAAGRGLQLLFYSVGIGQISSEVPQNLSASRPQDRQFILSSKKLLLSDSGFYLCAWSVLRQRETQYFGPGTRLLVL.

J is TRBJ1-2 and V is TRBV28; D not certain. Germline-derived CDR1 and CDR2 are MDHEN and SYDVKM. This CDR3 contains 13 residues. V was shortened by 4 bases and J by 2 bases, with 8 bases between the two germline ends. The CDR3 sequence is CASSSTENYGYTF. CDR3 nucleotide sequence: TGTGCCAGCAGTTCCACGGAGAACTATGGCTACACCTTC.

In DNA, the CDR3 is TGTGCCAGCAGTCGGATTCCGTCCAGTGAGCAGTTCTTC. Residues: CASSRIPSSEQFF. V and J are TRBV27 and TRBJ2-1; D unresolved. Trimming stripped 5 bases from V and 9 bases from J, with 14 bases between. The germline V gene has CDR1 MNHEY and CDR2 SMNVEV (reference sequence). The CDR3 contains 13 residues.

J is TRBJ2-1 and V is TRBV19; 10 bases are a match to TRBD2. Unmatched junction bases numbered 4, after V lost 5 bases and J lost 9 bases. Germline loops: CDR1 LNHDA, CDR2 SQIVND (reference sequence). The CDR3 is 13 residues long. CDR3 in amino acids: CASSGTSVGEQFF. CDR3 coding DNA: TGTGCCAGTAGTGGGACTAGCGTCGGTGAGCAGTTCTTC.

The V gene is TRBV4-1, the J gene TRBJ1-1, with D unclear. The germline gives CDR1 MGHRA, CDR2 YSYEKL. This CDR3 has 18 amino acids. V lost 0 bases, J lost 0 bases, and 17 bases lay in between. The CDR3 DNA sequence: TGCGCCAGCAGCCAAGAAGTCAGGTCGTCTGCGGTGAACACTGAAGCTTTCTTT. It codes for CASSQEVRSSAVNTEAFF.

The V call is TRBV2, the J call TRBJ2-2, with D possibly matching TRBD2 (6 bases). Trimming stripped 1 base from V and 3 bases from J, with 12 bases between. The length of the CDR3 is 16 residues. From germline, CDR1 is SNHLY and CDR2 FYNNEI. CDR3 residues: CASSEGGTGHTGELFF. The DNA of the CDR3 is TGTGCCAGCAGTGAAGGAGGGACTGGGCACACCGGGGAGCTGTTTTTT.

The gene calls are TRBV27 and TRBJ2-3; D is unclear. The CDR3 is 16 amino acids. Trimming stripped 0 bases from V and 7 bases from J, with 17 bases between. Germline lookup yields CDR1 MNHEY and CDR2 SMNVEV (reference sequence). The CDR3 sequence: CASSLSSGSGRNTQYF. CDR3 sequence (DNA): TGTGCCAGCAGTTTATCCTCCGGGTCGGGCCGGAATACGCAGTATTTT.

V gene TRBV27 combines with J gene TRBJ2-7; TRBD2 aligns across 7 bases. This CDR3 contains 16 residues. The V segment lost 5 bases and the J segment 1 base; nucleotides outside the gene matches: 11. Germline loops: CDR1 MNHEY, CDR2 SMNVEV (reference sequence). This chain's CDR3 is CASSQYTSEPSYEQYF. Written as DNA, the CDR3 is TGTGCCAGCAGTCAATACACTAGCGAACCATCCTACGAGCAGTACTTC.

The chain employs TRBV10-3 and TRBJ2-3, with D maybe TRBD2 (6 bases). The V end was cut by 8 bases, the J end by 6 bases, with 6 bases between. This CDR3 has 10 residues. In germline, CDR1 is ENHRY, CDR2 SYGVKD. This CDR3 is CAIGGDTQYF. CDR3 DNA sequence: TGTGCCATCGGGGGGGATACGCAGTATTTT.

The chain recombines TRBV30 with TRBJ2-5, with 10 bases fitting TRBD2. This CDR3 comprises 15 residues. Trimming at V came to 4 bases and at J to 5 bases, leaving 10 bases not matched to a gene. CDR1 and CDR2 (germline): GTSNPN, SVGIG (reference sequence). The chain's CDR3 is CAWMFASGSGETQYF. DNA for the CDR3: TGTGCCTGGATGTTTGCTAGCGGGAGTGGGGAGACCCAGTACTTC.

The genes are TRBV2 and TRBJ2-1; unclear D gene. Trimming left V 5 bases short and J 1 base short, with 12 bases between. This CDR3 contains 15 residues. Germline-derived CDR1 and CDR2 are SNHLY and FYNNEI. As DNA, the CDR3 is TGTGCCAGCAGTCCCCTGGTCAGGTCCTACAATGAGCAGTTCTTC. This translates into CASSPLVRSYNEQFF.

The chain couples TRBV28 to TRBJ1-1; D is unresolved. The CDR3 is 15 residues long. Germline CDR1 reads MDHEN; CDR2 reads SYDVKM. The V gene lost 6 bases and the J gene lost 10 bases, with 24 bases spanning the gap. The CDR3 protein is CASRTETKGSGAAFF. The CDR3 DNA follows: TGTGCCAGCAGGACCGAGACCAAGGGTTCCGGCGCAGCTTTCTTT.

The chain has TRBV11-3 and TRBJ2-1; D not resolved. The V gene's germline CDR1 is SGHNT and CDR2 YENEEA. This CDR3 contains 13 residues. Trimming shortened V by 5 bases and J by 6 bases, and 11 bases separated the two germline ends. The CDR3 DNA follows: TGTGCCAGCAGCGAAAGACCCAGCAATGAGCAGTTCTTC. This sequence encodes CASSERPSNEQFF.

The chain recombines TRBV9 with TRBJ1-1; 7 nucleotides agree with TRBD1. The CDR3 covers 15 residues. V shed 3 bases, J shed 6 bases, and the junction held 11 bases outside the gene matches. The V gene's germline CDR1 is SGDLS and CDR2 YYNGEE. The CDR3 sequence: CASSATQGSFAEAFF. The CDR3 DNA follows: TGTGCCAGCAGCGCGACACAGGGGTCGTTCGCTGAAGCTTTCTTT.